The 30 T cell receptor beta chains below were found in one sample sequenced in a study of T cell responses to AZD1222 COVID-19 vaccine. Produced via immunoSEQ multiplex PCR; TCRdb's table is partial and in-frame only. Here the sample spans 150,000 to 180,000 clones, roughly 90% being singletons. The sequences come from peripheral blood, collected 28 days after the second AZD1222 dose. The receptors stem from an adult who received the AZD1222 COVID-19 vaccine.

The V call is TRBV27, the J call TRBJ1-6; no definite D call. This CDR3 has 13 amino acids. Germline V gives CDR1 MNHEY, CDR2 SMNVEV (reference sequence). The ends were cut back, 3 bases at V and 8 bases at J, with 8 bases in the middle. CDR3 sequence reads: CASSLGWHSPLHF. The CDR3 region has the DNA TGTGCCAGCAGTTTGGGGTGGCATTCACCCCTCCACTTT.

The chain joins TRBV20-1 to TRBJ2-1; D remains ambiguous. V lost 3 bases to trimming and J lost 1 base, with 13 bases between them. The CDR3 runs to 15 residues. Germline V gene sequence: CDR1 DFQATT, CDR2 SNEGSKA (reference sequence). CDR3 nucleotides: TGCAGTGCTAGTTTACGTCCCGTATCCTACAATGAGCAGTTCTTC. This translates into CSASLRPVSYNEQFF.

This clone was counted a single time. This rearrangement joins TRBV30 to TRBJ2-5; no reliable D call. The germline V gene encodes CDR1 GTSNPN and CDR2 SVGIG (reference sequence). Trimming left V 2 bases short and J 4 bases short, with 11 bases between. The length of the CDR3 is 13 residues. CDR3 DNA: TGTGCCTGGAGTACCGCCCTTAGAGAGACCCAGTACTTC. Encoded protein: CAWSTALRETQYF.

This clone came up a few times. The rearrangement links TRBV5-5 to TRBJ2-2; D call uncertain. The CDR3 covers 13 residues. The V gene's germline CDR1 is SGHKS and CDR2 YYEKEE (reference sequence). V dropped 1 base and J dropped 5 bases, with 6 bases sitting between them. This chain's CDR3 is CASSLYGTGELFF. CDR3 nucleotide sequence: TGTGCCAGCAGCTTGTACGGTACCGGGGAGCTGTTTTTT.

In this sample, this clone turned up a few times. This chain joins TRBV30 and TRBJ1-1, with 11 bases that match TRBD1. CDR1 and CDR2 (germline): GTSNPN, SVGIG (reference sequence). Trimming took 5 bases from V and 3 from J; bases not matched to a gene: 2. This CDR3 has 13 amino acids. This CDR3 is CAWWDRGYTEAFF. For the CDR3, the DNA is TGTGCCTGGTGGGACAGGGGGTACACTGAAGCTTTCTTT.

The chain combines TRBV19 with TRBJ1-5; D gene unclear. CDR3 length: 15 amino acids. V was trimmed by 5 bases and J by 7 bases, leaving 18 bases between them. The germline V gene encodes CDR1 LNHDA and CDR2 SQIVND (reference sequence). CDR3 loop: CASSAVDEVGQPQHF. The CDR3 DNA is TGTGCCAGTAGTGCGGTTGACGAGGTTGGACAGCCCCAGCATTTT.

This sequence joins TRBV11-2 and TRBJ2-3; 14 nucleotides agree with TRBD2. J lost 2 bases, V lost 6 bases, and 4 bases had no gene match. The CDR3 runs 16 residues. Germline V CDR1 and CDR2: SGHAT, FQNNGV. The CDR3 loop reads CASRRLAGGHTDTQYF. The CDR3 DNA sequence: TGTGCCAGCAGGAGACTAGCGGGGGGGCACACAGATACGCAGTATTTT.

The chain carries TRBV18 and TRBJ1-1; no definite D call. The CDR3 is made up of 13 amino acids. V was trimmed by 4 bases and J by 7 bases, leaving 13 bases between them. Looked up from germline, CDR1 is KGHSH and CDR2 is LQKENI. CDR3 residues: CASSRPTYHEAFF. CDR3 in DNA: TGTGCCAGCTCACGACCCACCTATCATGAAGCTTTCTTT.

The CDR3 is CACNPRTVPDTQYF. The CDR3 nucleotides are TGTGCCTGTAACCCTCGGACGGTTCCAGATACGCAGTATTTT. The chain combines TRBV30 with TRBJ2-3; no reliable D call. Germline CDR1 is GTSNPN and CDR2 is SVGIG (reference sequence). The CDR3 runs to 14 residues. V was cut by 6 bases and J by 4 bases, with 17 bases left in between. Combining the CDR3 with reference TRBV30 and TRBJ2-3 gives the whole variable domain SQTIHQWPATLVQPVGSPLSLECTVEGTSNPNLYWYRQAAGRGLQLLFYSVGIGQISSEVPQNLSASRPQDRQFILSSKKLLLSDSGFYLCACNPRTVPDTQYFGPGTRLTVL.

The CDR3 sequence is CASSKSGTPLRNQPQHF. The CDR3 DNA is TGTGCCAGCAGCAAATCCGGGACACCCTTACGCAATCAGCCCCAGCATTTT. The chain links TRBV7-9 to TRBJ1-5, with a tentative D call TRBD1 (6 bases). CDR1 and CDR2 from the germline V gene are SEHNR and FQNEAQ (reference sequence). Deletions cut 5 bases from V and 2 bases from J, with 19 bases between. CDR3 length equals 17 residues.

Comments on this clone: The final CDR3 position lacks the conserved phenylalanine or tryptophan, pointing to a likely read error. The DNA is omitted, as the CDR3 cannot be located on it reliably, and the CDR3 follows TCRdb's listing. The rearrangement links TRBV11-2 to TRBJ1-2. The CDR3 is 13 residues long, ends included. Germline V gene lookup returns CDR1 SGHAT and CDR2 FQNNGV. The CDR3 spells CANSFQTGRDYLI.

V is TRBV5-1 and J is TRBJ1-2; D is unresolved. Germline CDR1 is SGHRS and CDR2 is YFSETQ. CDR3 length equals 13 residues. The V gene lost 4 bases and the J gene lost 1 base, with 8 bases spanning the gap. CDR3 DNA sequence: TGCGCCAGCAGCATCACAGTTAACTATGGCTACACCTTC. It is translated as CASSITVNYGYTF.

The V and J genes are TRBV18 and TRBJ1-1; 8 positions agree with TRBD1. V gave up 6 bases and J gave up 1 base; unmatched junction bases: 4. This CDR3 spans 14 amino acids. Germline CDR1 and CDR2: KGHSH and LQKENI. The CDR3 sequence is CASSFGQGNTEAFF. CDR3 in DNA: TGTGCCAGCTCCTTCGGACAGGGGAACACTGAAGCTTTCTTT.

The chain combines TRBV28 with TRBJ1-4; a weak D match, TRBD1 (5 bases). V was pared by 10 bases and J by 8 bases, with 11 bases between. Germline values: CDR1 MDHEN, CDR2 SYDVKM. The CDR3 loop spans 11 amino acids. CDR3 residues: CATGTTEKLFF. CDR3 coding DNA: TGTGCCACCGGGACTACGGAAAAACTGTTTTTT. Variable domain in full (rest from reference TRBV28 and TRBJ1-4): DVKVTQSSRYLVKRTGEKVFLECVQDMDHENMFWYRQDPGLGLRLIYFSYDVKMKEKGDIPEGYSVSREKKERFSLILESASTNQTSMYLCATGTTEKLFFGSGTQLSVL.

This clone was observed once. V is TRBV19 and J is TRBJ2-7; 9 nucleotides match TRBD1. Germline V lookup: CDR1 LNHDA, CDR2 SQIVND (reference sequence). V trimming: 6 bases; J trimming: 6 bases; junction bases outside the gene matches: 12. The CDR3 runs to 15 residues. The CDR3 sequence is CASSPRRDRATEQYF. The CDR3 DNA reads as TGTGCCAGTAGCCCACGCCGGGACAGGGCGACCGAGCAGTACTTC.

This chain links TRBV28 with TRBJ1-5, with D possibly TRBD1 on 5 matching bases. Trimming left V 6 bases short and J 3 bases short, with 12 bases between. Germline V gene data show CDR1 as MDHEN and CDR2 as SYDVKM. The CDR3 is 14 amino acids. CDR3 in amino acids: CASRGDLDNQPQHF. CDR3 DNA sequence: TGTGCCAGCAGGGGGGATTTGGACAATCAGCCCCAGCATTTT.

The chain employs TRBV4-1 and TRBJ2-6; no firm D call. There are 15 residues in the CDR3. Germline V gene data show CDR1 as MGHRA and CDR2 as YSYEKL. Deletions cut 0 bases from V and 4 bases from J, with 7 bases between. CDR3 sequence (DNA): TGCGCCAGCAGCCAAGATGGGTGGGGGGCCAACGTCCTGACTTTC. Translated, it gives CASSQDGWGANVLTF.

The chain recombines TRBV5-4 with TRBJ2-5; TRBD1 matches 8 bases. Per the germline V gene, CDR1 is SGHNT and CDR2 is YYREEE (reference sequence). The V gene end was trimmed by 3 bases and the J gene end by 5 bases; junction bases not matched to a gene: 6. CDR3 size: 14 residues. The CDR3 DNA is TGTGCCAGCAGCTCGACTACAGGGGGGGAGACCCAGTACTTC. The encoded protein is CASSSTTGGETQYF.

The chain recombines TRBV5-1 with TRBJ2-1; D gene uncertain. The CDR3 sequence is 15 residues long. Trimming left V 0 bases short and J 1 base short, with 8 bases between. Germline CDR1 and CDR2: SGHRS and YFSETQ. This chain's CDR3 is CASSLAAVSYNEQFF. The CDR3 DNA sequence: TGCGCCAGCAGCTTGGCAGCCGTTTCCTACAATGAGCAGTTCTTC.

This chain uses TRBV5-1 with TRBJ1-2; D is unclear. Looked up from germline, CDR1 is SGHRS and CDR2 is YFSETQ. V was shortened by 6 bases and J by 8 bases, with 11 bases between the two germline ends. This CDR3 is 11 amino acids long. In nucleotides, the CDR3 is TGCGCCAGCACGGAGGGAAGCGGCTACACCTTC. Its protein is CASTEGSGYTF.

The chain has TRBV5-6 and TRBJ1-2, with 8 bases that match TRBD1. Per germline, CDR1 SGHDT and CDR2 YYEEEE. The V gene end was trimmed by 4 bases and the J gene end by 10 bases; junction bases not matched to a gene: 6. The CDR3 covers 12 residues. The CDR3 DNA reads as TGTGCCAGCAGCGCGGGACAGGTCCTCTACACCTTC. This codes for CASSAGQVLYTF.

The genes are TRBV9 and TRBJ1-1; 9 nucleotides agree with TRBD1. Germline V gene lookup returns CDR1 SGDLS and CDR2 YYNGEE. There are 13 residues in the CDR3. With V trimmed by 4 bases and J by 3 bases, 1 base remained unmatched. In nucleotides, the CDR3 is TGTGCCAGCAGCCGGACAGGGGACACTGAAGCTTTCTTT. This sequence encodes CASSRTGDTEAFF.

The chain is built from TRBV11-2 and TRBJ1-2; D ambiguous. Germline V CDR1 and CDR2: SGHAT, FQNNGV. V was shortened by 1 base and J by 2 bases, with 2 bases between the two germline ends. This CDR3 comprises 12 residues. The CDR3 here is CASSLANYGYTF. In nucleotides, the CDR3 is TGTGCCAGCAGCTTAGCGAACTATGGCTACACCTTC. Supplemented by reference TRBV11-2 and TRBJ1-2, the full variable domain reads EAGVAQSPRYKIIEKRQSVAFWCNPISGHATLYWYQQILGQGPKLLIQFQNNGVVDDSQLPKDRFSAERLKGVDSTLKIQPAKLEDSAVYLCASSLANYGYTFGSGTRLTVV.

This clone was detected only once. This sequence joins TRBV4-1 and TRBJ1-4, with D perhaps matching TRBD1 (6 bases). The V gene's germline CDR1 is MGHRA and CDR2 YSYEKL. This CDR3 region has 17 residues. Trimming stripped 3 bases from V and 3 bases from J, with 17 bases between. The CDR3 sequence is CASSQTRLRGSNEKLFF. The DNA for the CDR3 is TGCGCCAGCAGCCAGACCCGACTCAGGGGATCTAATGAAAAACTGTTTTTT.

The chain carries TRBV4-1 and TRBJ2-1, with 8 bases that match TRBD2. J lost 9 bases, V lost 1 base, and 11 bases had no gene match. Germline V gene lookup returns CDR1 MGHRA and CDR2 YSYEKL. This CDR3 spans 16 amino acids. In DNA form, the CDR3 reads TGCGCCAGCAGCCAAGTAAGGGCGGGACTAGTATTTGAGCAGTTCTTC. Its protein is CASSQVRAGLVFEQFF.

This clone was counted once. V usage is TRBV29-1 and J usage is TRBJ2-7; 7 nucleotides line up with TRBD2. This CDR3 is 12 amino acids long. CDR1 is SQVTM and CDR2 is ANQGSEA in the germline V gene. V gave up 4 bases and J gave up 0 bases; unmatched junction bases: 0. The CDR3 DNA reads TGCAGCGTTGGGACTAGCTCCTACGAGCAGTACTTC. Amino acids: CSVGTSSYEQYF.

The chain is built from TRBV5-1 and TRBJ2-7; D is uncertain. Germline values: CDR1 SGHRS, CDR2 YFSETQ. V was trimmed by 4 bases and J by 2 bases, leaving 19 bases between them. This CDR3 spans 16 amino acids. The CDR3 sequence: CASSKSGSRTPYEQYF. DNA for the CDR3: TGCGCCAGCAGCAAAAGTGGTTCGCGCACCCCCTACGAGCAGTACTTC.

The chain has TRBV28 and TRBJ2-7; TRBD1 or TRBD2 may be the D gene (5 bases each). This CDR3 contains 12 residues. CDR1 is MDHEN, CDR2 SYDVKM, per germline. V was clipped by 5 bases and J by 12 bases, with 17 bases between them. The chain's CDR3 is CASSSRGLRGYF. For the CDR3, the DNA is TGTGCCAGCAGTAGCCGGGGCCTTCGAGGGTACTTC.

The DNA of the CDR3 is TGTGCCAGCATGACAGGGCCTGGAAACACCATATATTTT. It yields the protein CASMTGPGNTIYF. The chain couples TRBV6-5 to TRBJ1-3, with 7 bases that match TRBD1. CDR1 is MNHEY and CDR2 is SVGAGI in the germline V gene. After removal of 7 bases from V and 2 bases from J, the junction contained 2 bases not matched to a gene. This CDR3 is built from 13 residues.

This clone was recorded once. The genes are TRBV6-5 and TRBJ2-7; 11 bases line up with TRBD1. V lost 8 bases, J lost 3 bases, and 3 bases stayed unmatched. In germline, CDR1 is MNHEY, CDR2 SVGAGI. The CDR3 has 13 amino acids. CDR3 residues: CASGGTGGYEQYF. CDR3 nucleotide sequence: TGTGCCAGCGGAGGGACAGGGGGCTACGAGCAGTACTTC.